The T cell receptor beta chain under discussion was sequenced for a study of T cell responses to AZD1222 COVID-19 vaccine. About the research overall: Researchers grouped second doses given at about 4 or about 12 weeks into one pool.

Study-level points and caveats: Sampling captured repertoires only after the peak T cell response. White British donors predominated, females outnumbered males, and clonal diversity was possibly underestimated. Nearly half of unique spike-specific TCRs reportedly avoided B.1.351 and B.1.1.7 mutated regions.

V shed 1 base and J shed 7 bases, with 8 bases lying between them. The CDR3 runs 12 residues. Assay: immunoSEQ multiplex PCR; the TCRdb copy retains only in-frame clones and omits some. The profile shows around 150,000 clones, approximately 90% of them singletons. As for this clone: The antigen remains unidentified.

This specimen was peripheral blood, taken on day 0 of AZD1222 vaccination. This sequence joins TRBV12-3 or TRBV12-4 and TRBJ2-7, with D possibly being TRBD1 (5 bases). This clonotype originated in an adult in good health. CDR3 sequence (DNA): TGTGCCAGCAGTTTAGGGACATATGAGCAGTACTTC. Translated: CASSLGTYEQYF.